This T cell receptor beta chain was retrieved from a study of CD8 T cells in Susac syndrome (dated by TCRdb to the late 2010s). About the investigation overall: Of the Susac syndrome patients who were sequenced, about eight were in clinical remission while more than five had clinically active disease. At blood withdrawal, Susac syndrome patients were either therapy-naive, taking corticosteroids (in some cases with IVIg as well), or taking IVIg alone. Repertoire sequencing was used to test whether CD8+ T cell activation and differentiation in Susac syndrome was antigen driven. The study compared CD8+ T cell repertoire clonality among roughly eleven healthy donors, about 14 Susac syndrome patients and roughly 15 multiple sclerosis patients. Results and caveats for the whole study, not just this receptor: Susac syndrome CD8+ repertoires showed clonal expansion, highest in CD8+ TEMRA cells and greater in clinically active than remitting patients. The TCR sequencing and HLA analysis was acknowledged to have included a relatively small number of individuals. In the total CD8+ and CD8+ TEMRA repertoires, around 17 and five Susac-specific public clones, respectively, were identified.

On this clonotype itself: The antigen this receptor binds is unknown. No much larger clone exists at a distance of one base, and base qualities are not known.

Peripheral blood CD8+ and CD4+ T cells from healthy donors, Susac syndrome patients and multiple sclerosis patients were profiled by high-throughput TCR beta sequencing. The Susac syndrome patients fulfilled recently defined diagnostic criteria for definite or probable disease. CD8+ TEMRA cells were enriched by FACS, while bulk CD8+ and CD4+ T cells were purified by magnetic negative isolation. Blood was collected in EDTA tubes and processed within 24 hours, with PBMCs isolated through density gradient centrifugation. PBMCs destined for TCR sequencing were cryopreserved in liquid nitrogen and later thawed in a 37 °C water bath. A purity of at least 90% was achieved for sorted or isolated CD4+, CD8+ and CD8+ TEMRA cells. RNA was extracted using the RNeasy kit, and roughly 0.45 to 1 microgram was reverse transcribed with random hexamers. The immunoSEQ multiplex PCR assay, which covers 54 Vbeta and 13 Jbeta segments, was used to amplify TCR beta CDR3 regions. To correct PCR amplification bias, a synthetic template baseline was used for both primer optimization and computational correction. For the original study's pipeline: Reads were annotated to V, D and J genes according to IMGT and were analyzed with immunoSEQ Analyzer, with only productive sequences retained. Clonality was computed as one minus Shannon entropy normalized by log2 of the number of productive unique sequences. For each patient and control, public and private clones were evaluated among the 100 most prevalent clones. Susac-specific clones were defined as absent from healthy and MS cohorts, over a thousand published viral clones and other ImmuneACCESS disease sequences. TCRdb passed the public sequencing reads through fastp at Q25 and MiXCR, retaining productive beta sequences. Every distinct CDR3 protein forms one entry, paired with its most common genes and DNA. Clone size and V and J calls follow TCRdb, not the original study. This sample is represented by tens of thousands of distinct CDR3 sequences; 95% of them were singletons. Together, the top ten hold under 0.5% of the sample.

Sequenced input: CD8+ T cells from PBMCs. The clonotype originates from a human donor with Susac syndrome.

The CDR3 reads CAIEKSPFDSGANVLTF. The DNA sequence reads TGTGCCATCGAGAAGAGTCCGTTTGACTCTGGGGCCAACGTCCTGACTTTC. The V gene is TRBV19 and the J gene is TRBJ2-6; no confident D gene assignment can be made. From the cysteine up to the phenylalanine, the CDR3 has a length of 17 residues. Only the CDR3 portion is preserved as DNA: 51 bases, with reading frame beginning at the first base. The germline ends are 19 bases apart after V is trimmed by 10 bases and J by 0 bases. Based on the germline V gene (reference sequence), the CDR1 and CDR2 sequences are LNHDA and SQIVND.